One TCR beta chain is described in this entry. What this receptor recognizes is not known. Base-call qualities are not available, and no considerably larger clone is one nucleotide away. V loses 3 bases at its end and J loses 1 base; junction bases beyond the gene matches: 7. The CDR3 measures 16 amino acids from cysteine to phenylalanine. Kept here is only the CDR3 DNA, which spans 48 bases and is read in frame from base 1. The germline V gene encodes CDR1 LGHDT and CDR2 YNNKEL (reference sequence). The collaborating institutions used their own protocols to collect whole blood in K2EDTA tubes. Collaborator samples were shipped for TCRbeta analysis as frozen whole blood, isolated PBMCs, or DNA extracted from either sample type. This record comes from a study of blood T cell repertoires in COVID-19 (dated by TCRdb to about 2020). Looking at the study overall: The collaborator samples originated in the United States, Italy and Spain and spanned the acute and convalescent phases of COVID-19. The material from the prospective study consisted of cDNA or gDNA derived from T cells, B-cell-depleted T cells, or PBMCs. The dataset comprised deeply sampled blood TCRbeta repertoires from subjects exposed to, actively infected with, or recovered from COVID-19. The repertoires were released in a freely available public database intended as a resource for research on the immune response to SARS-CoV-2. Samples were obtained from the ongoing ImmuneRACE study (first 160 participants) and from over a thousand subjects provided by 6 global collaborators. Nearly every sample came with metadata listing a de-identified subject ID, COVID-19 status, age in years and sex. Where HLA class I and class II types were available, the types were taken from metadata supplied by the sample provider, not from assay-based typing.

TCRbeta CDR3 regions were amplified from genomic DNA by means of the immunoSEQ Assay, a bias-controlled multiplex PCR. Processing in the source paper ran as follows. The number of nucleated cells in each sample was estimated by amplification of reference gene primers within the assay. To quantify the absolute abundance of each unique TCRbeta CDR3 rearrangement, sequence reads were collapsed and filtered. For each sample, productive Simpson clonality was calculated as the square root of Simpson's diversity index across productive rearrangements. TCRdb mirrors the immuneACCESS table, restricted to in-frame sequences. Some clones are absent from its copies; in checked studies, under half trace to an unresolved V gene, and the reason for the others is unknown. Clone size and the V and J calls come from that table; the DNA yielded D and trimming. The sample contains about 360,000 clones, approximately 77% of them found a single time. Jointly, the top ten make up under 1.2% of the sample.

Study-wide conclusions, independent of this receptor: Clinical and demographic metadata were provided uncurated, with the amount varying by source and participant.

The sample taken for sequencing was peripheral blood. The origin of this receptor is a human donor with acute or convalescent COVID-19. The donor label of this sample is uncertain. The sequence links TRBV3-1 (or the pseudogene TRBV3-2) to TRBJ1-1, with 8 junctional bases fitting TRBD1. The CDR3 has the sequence CASSQGKQGGNTEAFF. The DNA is TGTGCCAGCAGCCAGGGAAAACAGGGGGGGAACACTGAAGCTTTCTTT.